The next 28 T cell receptor beta chains were all read from a single sample in a study of identical twins. A single record per CDR3 protein comes from TCRdb applying MiXCR to the 5' RACE reads. The sample has a few hundred thousand distinct CDR3 sequences, approximately 9.6% seen once; the top ten hold approximately 3.2%. These data also featured in a second study, about yellow fever vaccine responses in identical twins.

Material for sequencing was PBMCs. The receptor set was obtained from a woman aged 18-30 years in good health.

The gene calls are TRBV7-6 and TRBJ2-3; D is undetermined. CDR1 and CDR2 from the germline V gene are SGHVS and FNYEAQ. The CDR3 spans 14 residues. V gave up 4 bases and J gave up 4 bases, with 12 bases separating them. For the CDR3, the DNA is TGTGCCAGCAGCTCCACGGTCCCTCCAGATACGCAGTATTTT. It encodes CASSSTVPPDTQYF.

The chain is built from TRBV20-1 and TRBJ2-1; D gene uncertain. This CDR3 spans 15 amino acids. Germline lookup yields CDR1 DFQATT and CDR2 SNEGSKA (reference sequence). Trimming removed 0 bases from V and 5 bases from J, with 14 bases in between. The CDR3, as DNA: TGCAGTGCTAGAGACCCAGTTGGCGGAAACAATGAGCAGTTCTTC. It codes for CSARDPVGGNNEQFF.

This clonotype appeared a few times. V usage is TRBV29-1 and J usage is TRBJ2-6; tentatively, D is TRBD1 (6 bases). The V gene's germline CDR1 is SQVTM and CDR2 ANQGSEA. The CDR3 covers 13 residues. Between the trimmed V and J ends, which lost 4 bases and 4 bases, there was a span of 8 bases. The CDR3 region has the DNA TGCAGCGTTGCAGGGGCCGGGGCCAACGTCCTGACTTTC. Its translation: CSVAGAGANVLTF.

V is TRBV20-1 and J is TRBJ2-1; D might be TRBD2 (5 bases). V lost 0 bases to trimming and J lost 1 base, with 10 bases between them. Germline CDR1 reads DFQATT; CDR2 reads SNEGSKA (reference sequence). This CDR3 is 15 amino acids long. The CDR3 loop is CSARDLTGSYNEQFF. The CDR3 nucleotides read TGCAGTGCTAGAGATCTAACGGGATCCTACAATGAGCAGTTCTTC.

At least ten counts were recorded for this clonotype. The V and J genes are TRBV11-2 and TRBJ2-1, with D maybe TRBD2 (6 bases). The length of the CDR3 is 13 residues. V lost 5 bases to trimming and J lost 6 bases, with 11 bases between them. CDR1 and CDR2 from the germline V gene are SGHAT and FQNNGV. The CDR3 spells CASSPGLFNEQFF. DNA for the CDR3: TGTGCCAGCAGCCCTGGACTATTCAATGAGCAGTTCTTC.

This clonotype has ten or more counts. The J gene is TRBJ1-6, the V gene TRBV7-9; D remains unclear. This CDR3 spans 15 amino acids. The germline CDR1 and CDR2 sequences are SEHNR and FQNEAQ (reference sequence). Between the trimmed V and J ends, which lost 1 base and 9 bases, there was a span of 13 bases. CDR3 sequence reads: CASSLESSFGSPLHF. CDR3 in DNA: TGTGCCAGCAGCTTAGAGAGCAGTTTCGGTTCACCCCTCCACTTT.

CDR3 sequence (DNA): TGCAGTGCCGAGTTCGGGAGGGGGTACAATGAGCAGTTCTTC. Amino acids: CSAEFGRGYNEQFF. The chain uses TRBV20-1 and TRBJ2-1, with 8 positions matching TRBD2. The germline gives CDR1 DFQATT, CDR2 SNEGSKA (reference sequence). The CDR3 totals 14 residues. After removal of 6 bases from V and 4 bases from J, the junction contained 8 bases not matched to a gene.

Many counts were recorded for this clonotype. The rearrangement links TRBV7-2 to TRBJ2-5, with D possibly TRBD2 on 5 matching bases. The CDR3 sequence is 12 residues long. Germline V gene lookup returns CDR1 SGHTA and CDR2 FQGNSA. V was pared by 4 bases and J by 5 bases, with 8 bases between. This CDR3 reads CASSWTGETQYF. The CDR3 DNA sequence: TGTGCCAGCAGCTGGACTGGCGAGACCCAGTACTTC.

This clonotype was observed a few times. A much larger clone sits a single nucleotide away, making a read error possible. The chain has TRBV5-4 and TRBJ2-3; D not resolved. Trimming took off 4 bases at V and 8 bases at J, with 14 bases between the two ends. This CDR3 is built from 13 residues. CDR1 and CDR2 from the germline V gene are SGHNT and YYREEE (reference sequence). The CDR3 sequence is CASSVGRRVTQYF. The CDR3 nucleotides read TGTGCCAGCAGCGTCGGGCGAAGGGTTACGCAGTATTTT.

The CDR3 spells CASSPNLLTTNEKLFF. The CDR3 DNA reads as TGTGCCAGCAGCCCGAACCTACTTACAACTAATGAAAAACTGTTTTTT. The chain joins TRBV7-2 to TRBJ1-4; D is undetermined. V was trimmed by 5 bases and J by 0 bases, leaving 13 bases between them. This CDR3 spans 16 amino acids. In germline, CDR1 is SGHTA, CDR2 FQGNSA.

This clonotype was observed at least ten times. The chain links TRBV6-1 to TRBJ2-5; tentative D call: TRBD2 (6 bases). The CDR3 has 15 amino acids. V lost 1 base, J lost 4 bases, and 13 bases lay in between. CDR1 and CDR2 from the germline V gene are MNHNS and SASEGT. The CDR3 sequence is CASSEDPGDRETQYF. As DNA, the CDR3 is TGTGCCAGCAGTGAAGATCCGGGGGATCGAGAGACCCAGTACTTC.

This clonotype was detected many times. This chain uses TRBV9 with TRBJ2-2, with a tentative D call TRBD1 (6 bases). CDR1 SGDLS and CDR2 YYNGEE come from the germline V gene. The length of the CDR3 is 14 residues. The V gene lost 4 bases and the J gene lost 3 bases, with 10 bases spanning the gap. Here the CDR3 DNA reads TGTGCCAGCAGCCTCACAGGGCACACCGGGGAGCTGTTTTTT. Its translation: CASSLTGHTGELFF.

This clonotype was detected only once. The gene calls are TRBV2 and TRBJ2-2; 9 bases are shared with TRBD2. J gave up 2 bases and V 11 bases, and 18 bases lay outside the gene matches. The CDR3 length is 18 residues. Germline V gives CDR1 SNHLY, CDR2 FYNNEI. CDR3 loop: CAFCFPTSGKPNTGELFF. The CDR3 bases are TGTGCCTTCTGTTTCCCGACTAGCGGTAAACCCAACACCGGGGAGCTGTTTTTT. Together with reference TRBV2 and TRBJ2-2, the CDR3 gives the full variable domain: EPEVTQTPSHQVTQMGQEVILRCVPISNHLYFYWYRQILGQKVEFLVSFYNNEISEKSEIFDDQFSVERPDGSNFTLKIRSTKLEDSAMYFCAFCFPTSGKPNTGELFFGEGSRLTVL.

The table lists this clonotype with a few counts. The chain combines TRBV6-2 or TRBV6-3 with TRBJ2-5; possibly TRBD2 for D (6 bases). The V end was cut by 0 bases, the J end by 1 base, with 18 bases between. The length of the CDR3 is 18 residues. In germline, CDR1 is MNHEY, CDR2 SVGEGT. The CDR3 DNA is TGTGCCAGCAGTTACTCGAGGCCGCGTGGGGGGAGCCAAGAGACCCAGTACTTC. This sequence encodes CASSYSRPRGGSQETQYF.

The chain uses TRBV7-8 and TRBJ2-3, with TRBD2 matching over 9 bases. CDR3 size: 16 residues. CDR1 SGHVS and CDR2 FQNEAQ come from the germline V gene. Germline trimming cut 3 bases from V and 4 bases from J; bases unmatched to any gene: 8. DNA of the CDR3: TGTGCCAGCAGCTTCCGGACTAGCGTTTTTTCAGATACGCAGTATTTT. It specifies CASSFRTSVFSDTQYF.

The chain uses TRBV4-3 and TRBJ2-1; 11 positions agree with TRBD2. The CDR3 consists of 19 residues. Germline CDR1 LGHNA, CDR2 YSLEER. V lost 0 bases to trimming and J lost 4 bases; unmatched junction nucleotides: 11. In DNA, the CDR3 is TGCGCCAGCAGCCAAGATCGGCTAGCGGGAGGAGGAGGGTACAATGAGCAGTTCTTC. Translation gives CASSQDRLAGGGGYNEQFF.

Ten or more counts support this clonotype. The V call is TRBV3-1, the J call TRBJ2-3, with TRBD1 matching over 7 bases. The V and J ends lost 0 bases and 3 bases, in that order; junction bases with no gene match: 6. The CDR3 runs to 16 residues. From germline, CDR1 is LGHDT and CDR2 YNNKEL (reference sequence). The CDR3 DNA sequence: TGTGCCAGCAGCCAAGATGTGGGACAGATAACAGATACGCAGTATTTT. It encodes CASSQDVGQITDTQYF.

The chain combines TRBV20-1 with TRBJ2-1, with 7 bases lining up with TRBD2. CDR3 length: 18 amino acids. With 0 bases clipped from V and 0 bases from J, the junction kept 11 bases outside the gene matches. Germline assignment: CDR1 DFQATT and CDR2 SNEGSKA (reference sequence). This CDR3 reads CSARDRSGAGDSYNEQFF. For the CDR3, the DNA is TGCAGTGCTAGAGATAGGAGCGGGGCGGGGGACTCCTACAATGAGCAGTTCTTC.

This clonotype has more than one count but fewer than ten. This CDR3 reads CSAPPSGSTDTQYF. The DNA for the CDR3 is TGCAGTGCCCCGCCTAGCGGGAGCACAGATACGCAGTATTTT. The V and J genes are TRBV20-1 and TRBJ2-3; 8 bases fit TRBD2. The germline CDR1 and CDR2 sequences are DFQATT and SNEGSKA (reference sequence). The CDR3 is 14 residues long. With 6 bases clipped from V and 0 bases from J, the junction kept 5 bases outside the gene matches.

V gene TRBV27 combines with J gene TRBJ2-1; 9 positions agree with TRBD2. After removal of 5 bases from V and 6 bases from J, the junction contained 11 bases not matched to a gene. Germline loops: CDR1 MNHEY, CDR2 SMNVEV (reference sequence). The CDR3 has 16 amino acids. DNA for the CDR3: TGTGCCAGCAGTGGTTCGGCGGGAGGGCCTTTCAATGAGCAGTTCTTC. Encoded protein: CASSGSAGGPFNEQFF.

This clonotype was seen a few times. J is TRBJ1-5 and V is TRBV10-3; 9 positions agree with TRBD1. Germline loops: CDR1 ENHRY, CDR2 SYGVKD. The CDR3 is 15 residues long. With 1 base clipped from V and 5 bases from J, the junction kept 3 bases outside the gene matches. Here the CDR3 DNA reads TGTGCCATCAGTGAGTTGACAGGGGGAGATCAGCCCCAGCATTTT. Its translation is CAISELTGGDQPQHF.

This clonotype was detected ten times or more. This chain connects TRBV10-3 to TRBJ2-7, with D unclear. This CDR3 is 12 amino acids long. Germline loops: CDR1 ENHRY, CDR2 SYGVKD. V was cut by 1 base and J by 6 bases, with 7 bases left in between. This CDR3 reads CAISEWASEQYF. For the CDR3, the DNA is TGTGCCATCAGTGAGTGGGCCTCCGAGCAGTACTTC.

The chain links TRBV30 to TRBJ2-7; D not resolved. Trimming shortened V by 0 bases and J by 5 bases, and 23 bases separated the two germline ends. There are 17 residues in the CDR3. CDR1 is GTSNPN and CDR2 is SVGIG in the germline V gene (reference sequence). CDR3 in DNA: TGTGCCTGGAGTGTAGTATCGATTTTAGGCTCGGTCAACGAGCAGTACTTC. Translation gives CAWSVVSILGSVNEQYF.

This clonotype came up many times. The genes are TRBV7-2 and TRBJ2-1; D call uncertain. The CDR3 is made up of 11 amino acids. Looked up from germline, CDR1 is SGHTA and CDR2 is FQGNSA. V lost 5 bases and J lost 7, with 6 bases in between. The CDR3 reads CASSPRNEQFF. The CDR3 bases are TGTGCCAGCAGCCCACGTAATGAGCAGTTCTTC.

This clonotype was found a few times. The rearrangement links TRBV6-1 to TRBJ1-2; 9 positions agree with TRBD1. Looked up from germline, CDR1 is MNHNS and CDR2 is SASEGT. V shed 10 bases and J 4 bases; nucleotides not matched to a gene: 13. This CDR3 comprises 15 residues. In DNA form, the CDR3 reads TGTGCCAACAAGGGGTCGACAGGGGGACCCTATGGCTACACCTTC. It translates to CANKGSTGGPYGYTF.

This clonotype has just a few counts. This chain joins TRBV5-1 and TRBJ2-3; no reliable D call. In germline, CDR1 is SGHRS, CDR2 YFSETQ. Deletions cut 5 bases from V and 5 bases from J, with 15 bases between. The CDR3 covers 14 residues. CDR3 nucleotide sequence: TGCGCCAGCAGTATAGGCCCACAAAAAGATACGCAGTATTTT. It yields the protein CASSIGPQKDTQYF. Variable domain in full (rest from reference TRBV5-1 and TRBJ2-3): KAGVTQTPRYLIKTRGQQVTLSCSPISGHRSVSWYQQTPGQGLQFLFEYFSETQRNKGNFPGRFSGRQFSNSRSEMNVSTLELGDSALYLCASSIGPQKDTQYFGPGTRLTVL.

Details on this clonotype: One junction end disagrees with the germline gene, perhaps due to a read error. V is TRBV20-1 and J is TRBJ2-7; D is uncertain. Germline V CDR1 and CDR2: DFQATT, SNEGSKA (reference sequence). CDR3 length: 12 residues. The CDR3 is CIARENSYEQYF. For the CDR3, the DNA is TGCATTGCTAGAGAAAATTCCTACGAGCAGTACTTC.

The J gene is TRBJ2-3, the V gene TRBV14, with 8 nucleotides matching TRBD2. Per the germline V gene, CDR1 is SGHDN and CDR2 is FVKESK. The CDR3 consists of 16 residues. Trimming cost V 5 bases and J 4 bases; bases outside gene matches: 11. CDR3 loop: CASSSGLAVSSDTQYF. CDR3 DNA: TGTGCCAGCAGCTCCGGACTAGCTGTCTCCTCAGATACGCAGTATTTT.